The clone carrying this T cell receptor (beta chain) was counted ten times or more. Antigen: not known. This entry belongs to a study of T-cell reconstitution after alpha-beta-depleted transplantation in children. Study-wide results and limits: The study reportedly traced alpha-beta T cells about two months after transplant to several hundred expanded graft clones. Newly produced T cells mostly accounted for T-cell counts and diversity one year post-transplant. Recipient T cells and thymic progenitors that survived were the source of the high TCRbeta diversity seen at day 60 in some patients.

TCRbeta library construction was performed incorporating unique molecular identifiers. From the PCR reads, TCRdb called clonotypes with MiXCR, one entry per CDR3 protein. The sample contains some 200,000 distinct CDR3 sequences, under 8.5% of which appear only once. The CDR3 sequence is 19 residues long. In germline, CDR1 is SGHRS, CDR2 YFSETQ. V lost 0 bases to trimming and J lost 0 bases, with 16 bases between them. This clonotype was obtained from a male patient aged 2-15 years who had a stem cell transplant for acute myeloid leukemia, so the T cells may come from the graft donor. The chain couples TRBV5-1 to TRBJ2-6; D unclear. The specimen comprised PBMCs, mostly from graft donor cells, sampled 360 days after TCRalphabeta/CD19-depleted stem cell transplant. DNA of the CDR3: TGCGCCAGCAGCTTGGCCACAGTTAAACTGGACTCTGGGGCCAACGTCCTGACTTTC. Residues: CASSLATVKLDSGANVLTF. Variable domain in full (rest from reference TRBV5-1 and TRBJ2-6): KAGVTQTPRYLIKTRGQQVTLSCSPISGHRSVSWYQQTPGQGLQFLFEYFSETQRNKGNFPGRFSGRQFSNSRSEMNVSTLELGDSALYLCASSLATVKLDSGANVLTFGAGSRLTVL.